This TCR beta chain derives from a study of CD8+CD57+ T cells in acquired aplastic anemia. General observations from the study: Some 30 shared CD8+ CDR3s appeared highly expressed within patients' immunodominant clones.

Note on this clonotype: Its specificity is unknown.

CDR3 and TCR beta VDJ profiling relied on genomic DNA as the template. TCRdb called the reads again in MiXCR, with one record for every CDR3 protein. The sample yields under 350,000 distinct CDR3 sequences, 55% to 65% seen once. With 5 bases removed from V and 7 bases from J, the gap between germline ends came to 15 bases. Germline CDR1 is MDHEN and CDR2 is SYDVKM. The CDR3 sequence is 13 residues long. The sample was sorted CD4+, CD8+, or CD8+CD57+ T cells (not recorded which) from PBMCs. The genes are TRBV28 and TRBJ2-7; D perhaps matches TRBD1 (5 bases). This TCR was recovered from a human donor with severe aplastic anemia or a healthy control (not recorded which). CDR3 sequence reads: CASSTTTQGEQYF. CDR3 DNA sequence: TGTGCCAGCAGTACTACTACCCAGGGAGAGCAGTACTTC.